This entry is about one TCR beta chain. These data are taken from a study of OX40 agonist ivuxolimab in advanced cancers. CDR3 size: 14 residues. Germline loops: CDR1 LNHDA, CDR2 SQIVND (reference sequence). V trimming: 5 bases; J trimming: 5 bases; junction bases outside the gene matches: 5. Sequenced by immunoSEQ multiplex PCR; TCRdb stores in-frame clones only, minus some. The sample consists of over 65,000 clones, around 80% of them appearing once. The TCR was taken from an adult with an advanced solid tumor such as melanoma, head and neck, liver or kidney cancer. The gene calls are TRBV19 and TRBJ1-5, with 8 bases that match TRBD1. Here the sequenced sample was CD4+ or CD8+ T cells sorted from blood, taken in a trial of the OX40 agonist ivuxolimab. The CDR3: CASSFPDRDQPQHF. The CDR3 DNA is TGTGCCAGTAGTTTCCCGGACAGGGATCAGCCCCAGCATTTT.